Listed below are T cell receptor beta chains from one sample, sequenced in a study of OX40 agonist ivuxolimab in advanced cancers. Some clones are missing from TCRdb's copy, which holds only in-frame ones; the method was immunoSEQ multiplex PCR. The sample holds more than 70,000 clones, around 90% seen once. Sequencing used CD4+ or CD8+ T cells sorted from blood, obtained in a trial of the OX40 agonist ivuxolimab. The receptors here all came from an adult with an advanced solid tumor such as melanoma, head and neck, liver or kidney cancer. CDR3s include the opening cysteine and the closing phenylalanine or tryptophan. Fields, in order: CDR3 DNA, CDR3 protein, V gene, clone size, J gene, D gene. The D gene is left open where the match is weak. Expanded clones are given a class, and other clones once, few, many or no size at all.

CDR3 DNA: TGTGCCAGCAGCTTTACAGGGGGCGCCGGAAACACCATATATTTT
CDR3 protein: CASSFTGGAGNTIYF
V gene: TRBV7-2
clone size: .
J gene: TRBJ1-3
D gene: TRBD1

CDR3 DNA: TGTGCCAGTAGTATCGGCCAGAGCTATGGCTACACCTTC
CDR3 protein: CASSIGQSYGYTF
V gene: TRBV19
clone size: .
J gene: TRBJ1-2
D gene: .

CDR3 DNA: TGTGCCAGCTCACCACAGGGGTCCGGGGAGCTGTTTTTT
CDR3 protein: CASSPQGSGELFF
V gene: TRBV18
clone size: medium-sized
J gene: TRBJ2-2
D gene: .

CDR3 DNA: TGCGCTAGCGAGGGACCAACTAATGAAAAACTGTTTTTT
CDR3 protein: CASEGPTNEKLFF
V gene: TRBV4-1
clone size: .
J gene: TRBJ1-4
D gene: .

CDR3 DNA: TGTGCCAGTAGTCCCCACGGGGGGACAGCCTACGAGCAGTACTTC
CDR3 protein: CASSPHGGTAYEQYF
V gene: TRBV19
clone size: .
J gene: TRBJ2-7
D gene: .

CDR3 DNA: TGTGCCAGCTCACGGCAAGAGACCCAGTACTTC
CDR3 protein: CASSRQETQYF
V gene: TRBV18
clone size: few
J gene: TRBJ2-5
D gene: .

CDR3 DNA: TGTGCCAGCAGTTACGGTGGGGAGGGCTACACCTTC
CDR3 protein: CASSYGGEGYTF
V gene: TRBV6-5
clone size: .
J gene: TRBJ1-2
D gene: .

CDR3 DNA: TGTGCCAGCAGCAAAAGAACCCTGGCCTACGAGCAGTACTTC
CDR3 protein: CASSKRTLAYEQYF
V gene: TRBV2
clone size: few
J gene: TRBJ2-7
D gene: .

CDR3 DNA: TGTGCCAGCAGCCAAAGTCCCTCCGACAGGCGCGGCTACACCTTC
CDR3 protein: CASSQSPSDRRGYTF
V gene: TRBV5-4
clone size: .
J gene: TRBJ1-2
D gene: .

CDR3 DNA: TGTGCCATCAGTGAGAACGGAGAAGAGACCCAGTACTTC
CDR3 protein: CAISENGEETQYF
V gene: TRBV10-3
clone size: .
J gene: TRBJ2-5
D gene: .

CDR3 DNA: TGTGCCAGCAGGCGACAGGGGACAGATACGCAGTATTTT
CDR3 protein: CASRRQGTDTQYF
V gene: TRBV6-5
clone size: once
J gene: TRBJ2-3
D gene: TRBD1

CDR3 DNA: TGCGCCAGCAGCTTGCAGAGCGGGGGGGCAGATCTATACAATGAGCAGTTCTTC
CDR3 protein: CASSLQSGGADLYNEQFF
V gene: TRBV5-1
clone size: .
J gene: TRBJ2-1
D gene: TRBD2

CDR3 DNA: TGCGCCAGCAGCTTGGCCGGGGACCAAGAGACCCAGTACTTC
CDR3 protein: CASSLAGDQETQYF
V gene: TRBV5-1
clone size: .
J gene: TRBJ2-5
D gene: .

CDR3 DNA: TGTGCCATCAGATCCCGGACGGGGGAGACTGAAGCTTTCTTT
CDR3 protein: CAIRSRTGETEAFF
V gene: TRBV10-3
clone size: once
J gene: TRBJ1-1
D gene: .

CDR3 DNA: TGTGCCAGCAGTTACTCAGGCAGGTCCGAGCAGTACTTC
CDR3 protein: CASSYSGRSEQYF
V gene: TRBV6-5
clone size: .
J gene: TRBJ2-7
D gene: .

CDR3 DNA: TGTGCCAGCAGCCAAATGGGACTAGTCGGTCTCAATGAGCAGTTCTTC
CDR3 protein: CASSQMGLVGLNEQFF
V gene: TRBV14
clone size: .
J gene: TRBJ2-1
D gene: TRBD2

CDR3 DNA: TGCGCCAGCAGGGACTCAGGGGGCTGGAACACTGAAGCTTTCTTT
CDR3 protein: CASRDSGGWNTEAFF
V gene: TRBV4-1
clone size: .
J gene: TRBJ1-1
D gene: TRBD1

CDR3 DNA: TGTGCCAGCAGCGTAGGGGGTAGCACAGATACGCAGTATTTT
CDR3 protein: CASSVGGSTDTQYF
V gene: TRBV9
clone size: .
J gene: TRBJ2-3
D gene: .

CDR3 DNA: TGTGCCACATCGACAGGGGGCTTTGCGAACACCGGGGAGCTGTTTTTT
CDR3 protein: CATSTGGFANTGELFF
V gene: TRBV10-3
clone size: once
J gene: TRBJ2-2
D gene: TRBD1

CDR3 DNA: TGTGCCAGCAGCCAAACCCGGTATGATACGCAGTATTTT
CDR3 protein: CASSQTRYDTQYF
V gene: TRBV4-2
clone size: .
J gene: TRBJ2-3
D gene: .

CDR3 DNA: TGTGCCAGCAGCTTAGTGGCAGGGGGCGGAGGGCAAGAGACCCAGTACTTC
CDR3 protein: CASSLVAGGGGQETQYF
V gene: TRBV7-6
clone size: .
J gene: TRBJ2-5
D gene: TRBD1

CDR3 DNA: TGTGCCAGCAGCCTAGGGTTGGGAACCCACGAGCAGTACTTC
CDR3 protein: CASSLGLGTHEQYF
V gene: TRBV11-2
clone size: .
J gene: TRBJ2-7
D gene: .